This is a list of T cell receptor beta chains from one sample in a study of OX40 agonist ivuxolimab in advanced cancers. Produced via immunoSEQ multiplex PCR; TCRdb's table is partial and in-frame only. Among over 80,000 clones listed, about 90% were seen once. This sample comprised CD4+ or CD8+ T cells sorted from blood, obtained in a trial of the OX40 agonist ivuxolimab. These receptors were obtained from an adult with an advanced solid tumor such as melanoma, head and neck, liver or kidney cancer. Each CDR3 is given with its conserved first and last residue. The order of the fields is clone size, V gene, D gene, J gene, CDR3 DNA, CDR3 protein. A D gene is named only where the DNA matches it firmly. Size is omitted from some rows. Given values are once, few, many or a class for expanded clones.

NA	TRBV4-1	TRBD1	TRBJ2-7	TGCGCCAGCAGCCGATCCGGGACAGGGGGCGACGAGCAGTACTTC	CASSRSGTGGDEQYF
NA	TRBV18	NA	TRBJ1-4	TGTGCCAGCTCACCACCGATCGGGGCCGTTAGTGAAAAACTGTTTTTT	CASSPPIGAVSEKLFF
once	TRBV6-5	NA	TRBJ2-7	TGTGCCAGCACCTCCCAGACACGGGAGCAGTACTTC	CASTSQTREQYF
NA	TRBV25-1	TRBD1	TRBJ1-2	TGTGCCAGCGGACAGGGGGGCGTTGGCTATGGCTACACCTTC	CASGQGGVGYGYTF
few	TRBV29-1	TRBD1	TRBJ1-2	TGCAGCGCCCGGGACAGGGCATTTGGCTCCCCTAACTATGGCTACACCTTC	CSARDRAFGSPNYGYTF
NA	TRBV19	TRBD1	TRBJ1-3	TGTGCCAGTGGGACAGCCTCTGGAAACACCATATATTTT	CASGTASGNTIYF
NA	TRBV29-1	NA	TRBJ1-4	TGCAGCGTTCGGAAGGGAGGACCTGAAAAACTGTTTTTT	CSVRKGGPEKLFF
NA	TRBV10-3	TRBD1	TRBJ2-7	TGTGCCATCAGTGAGTCGAGGGACAGAGCCTACGAGCAGTACTTC	CAISESRDRAYEQYF
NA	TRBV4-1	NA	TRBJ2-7	TGCGCCAGCAGCGCCGGGACCGCCTCCTACGAGCAGTACTTC	CASSAGTASYEQYF
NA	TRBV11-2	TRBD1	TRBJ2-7	TGTGCCAGCAGCCCCCGGGACAGGCTTCACGAGCAGTACTTC	CASSPRDRLHEQYF
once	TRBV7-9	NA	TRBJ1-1	TGTGCCAGCAGCCCCTCTCGGACTGAAGCTTTCTTT	CASSPSRTEAFF
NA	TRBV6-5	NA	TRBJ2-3	TGTGCCAGCAGTTACTCGGGAGGAACAGATACGCAGTATTTT	CASSYSGGTDTQYF
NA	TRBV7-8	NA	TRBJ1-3	TGTGCCAGCAGCTTATCGACAGGTGACGGGAACACCATATATTTT	CASSLSTGDGNTIYF
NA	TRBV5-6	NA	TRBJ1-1	TGTGCCAGCAGCCCGGAGAAGTTTAGGAACACTGAAGCTTTCTTT	CASSPEKFRNTEAFF
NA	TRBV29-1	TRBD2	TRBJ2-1	TGCAGCGTTAACCTGGGACTAGCGGACAATGAGCAGTTCTTC	CSVNLGLADNEQFF
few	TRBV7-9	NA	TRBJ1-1	TGTGCCAGCAGCTTAGGAGGATTGGGTGAAGCTTTCTTT	CASSLGGLGEAFF
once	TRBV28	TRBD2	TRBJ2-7	TGTGCCAGCAGTTACGGACTAGCGAAGGGATACGAGCAGTACTTC	CASSYGLAKGYEQYF
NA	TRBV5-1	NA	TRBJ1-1	TGCGCCAGCAGCTATAGGACGGACTTGAACACTGAAGCTTTCTTT	CASSYRTDLNTEAFF
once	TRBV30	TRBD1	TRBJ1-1	TGTGCCTGGTGGAACACACAGGGGGCGGGCACTGAAGCTTTCTTT	CAWWNTQGAGTEAFF
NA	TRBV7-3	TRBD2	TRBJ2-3	TGTGCCAGCAGCTTCCAGGGAGCGGGGGGGCAAGATACGCAGTATTTT	CASSFQGAGGQDTQYF
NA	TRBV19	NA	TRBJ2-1	TGTGCCAGTAGTATTGAGAGCGCCCACACCACCTACAATGAGCAGTTCTTC	CASSIESAHTTYNEQFF
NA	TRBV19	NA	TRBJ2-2	TGTGCCAGTATGGCCCTAAACACCGGGGAGCTGTTTTTT	CASMALNTGELFF
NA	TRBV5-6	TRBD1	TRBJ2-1	TGTGCCAGCAGCTGGGACAGGGGCTACAATGAGCAGTTCTTC	CASSWDRGYNEQFF
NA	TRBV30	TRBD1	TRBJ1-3	TGTGCCTGGAGTGGGGGGACAGACTTTGGAAACACCATATATTTT	CAWSGGTDFGNTIYF
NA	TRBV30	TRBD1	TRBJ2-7	TGTGCCTGGGGCTCGGGACAGGGGCTTGACGAGCAGTACTTC	CAWGSGQGLDEQYF
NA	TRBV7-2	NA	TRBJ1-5	TGTGCCAGCAGCCTTACAGGACTTAGCAATCAGCCCCAGCATTTT	CASSLTGLSNQPQHF
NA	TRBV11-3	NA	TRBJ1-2	TGTGCCAGCAGCTCAGGACCCTATGGCTACACCTTC	CASSSGPYGYTF
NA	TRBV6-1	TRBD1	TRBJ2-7	TGTGCCAGCAGCAGGGGGCTCTACGAGCAGTACTTC	CASSRGLYEQYF
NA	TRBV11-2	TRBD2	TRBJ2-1	TGTGCCAGCAGCTTAGATCAAATGGCTAGCGGGGGCAATGAGCAGTTCTTC	CASSLDQMASGGNEQFF
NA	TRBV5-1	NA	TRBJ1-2	TGCGCCAGCAGCGGGGAGGGTATGGATGGCTACACCTTC	CASSGEGMDGYTF
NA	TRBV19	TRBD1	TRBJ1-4	TGTGCCAGTAAGGGGGCCGGAAGCACGGAAAAACTGTTTTTT	CASKGAGSTEKLFF
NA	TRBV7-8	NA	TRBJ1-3	TGTGCCAGCAGCTTAGGTCAGGGCTACGGAAACACCATATATTTT	CASSLGQGYGNTIYF
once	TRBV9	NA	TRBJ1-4	TGTGCCAGCAGCGCCAGGGTTGTAGGGAATGAAAAACTGTTTTTT	CASSARVVGNEKLFF
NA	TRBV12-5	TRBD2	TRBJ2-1	TGTGCTAGTGGTTTTGGGGGGGATGAGCAGTTCTTC	CASGFGGDEQFF
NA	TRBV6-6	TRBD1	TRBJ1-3	TGTGCCAGCAGTTTCGGACAGGGGCAGAGGAACACCATATATTTT	CASSFGQGQRNTIYF
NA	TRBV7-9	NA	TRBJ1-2	TGTGCCAGCAGCTCGAGTCAGACAGGCTTCTATGGCTACACCTTC	CASSSSQTGFYGYTF
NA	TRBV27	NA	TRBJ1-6	TGTGCCAGCAGTTTATCCGGGACCCCAGCGGCCCTCCACTTT	CASSLSGTPAALHF
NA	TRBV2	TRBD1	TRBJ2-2	TGTGCCAGCAAGGGACAGGGGACCCTCACCGGGGAGCTGTTTTTT	CASKGQGTLTGELFF
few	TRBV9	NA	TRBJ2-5	TGTGCCAGCAGCAAGGACGTACAAGAGACCCAGTACTTC	CASSKDVQETQYF
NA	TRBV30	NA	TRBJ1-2	TGTGCCTGGCACTCTGGGGGGGGTGACGGCTACACCTTC	CAWHSGGGDGYTF
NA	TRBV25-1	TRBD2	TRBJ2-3	TGTGCCAGCAGTGAATATCGACTAGCGGGAGAGTCAGATACGCAGTATTTT	CASSEYRLAGESDTQYF
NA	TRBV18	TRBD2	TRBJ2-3	TGTGCCAGCTCACCCCGGACTAGTGGAGCAGATACGCAGTATTTT	CASSPRTSGADTQYF
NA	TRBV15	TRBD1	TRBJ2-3	TGTGCCACCAGCAGTGGGGGAAGGACAGGTTTTGTTACAGATACGCAGTATTTT	CATSSGGRTGFVTDTQYF
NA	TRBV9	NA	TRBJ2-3	TGTGCCAGCAGCCCGCGTCCGACAGTCCGGACAGATACGCAGTATTTT	CASSPRPTVRTDTQYF
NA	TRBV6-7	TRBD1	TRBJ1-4	TGTGCCAGCAGTTCGCAGGGACAGGGGGATAGAGATGAAAAACTGTTTTTT	CASSSQGQGDRDEKLFF
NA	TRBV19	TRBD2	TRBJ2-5	TGTGCCAGTAGTACGTCCGGGACTAGCGGTCCGGGGACCCAGTACTTC	CASSTSGTSGPGTQYF
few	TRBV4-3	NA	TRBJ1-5	TGCGCCAGCAGCCAGGGGACCGGGCCCTCACAGCCCCAGCATTTT	CASSQGTGPSQPQHF
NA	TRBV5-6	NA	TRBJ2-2	TGTGCCAGCAGCTTGAAGGGGCGGGACACCGGGGAGCTGTTTTTT	CASSLKGRDTGELFF